This is a list of T cell receptor beta chains from one sample in a study of technical replicates of blood from a few donors. Sequencing was performed with immunoSEQ multiplex PCR; in TCRdb, only in-frame clones are kept and a portion is missing. The table has 55,000 to 80,000 clones, approximately 97% seen once. Sequencing was carried out using T cells isolated from PBMCs. Every receptor here comes from a human donor in good health. Each CDR3 is given with its conserved first and last residue. D genes are given only for firm matches. Clone size, where shown, is once, few, many, or a class for clones that have expanded.

v_call,d_call,clone_size,j_call,cdr3_aa,cdr3_nt
TRBV11-2,-,-,TRBJ1-3,CASSLDPGSGNTIYF,TGTGCCAGCAGCTTAGATCCAGGATCTGGAAACACCATATATTTT
TRBV6-5,-,-,TRBJ1-5,CASSYAAGTQPQHF,TGTGCCAGCAGTTACGCTGCGGGGACCCAGCCCCAGCATTTT
TRBV7-9,-,once,TRBJ1-5,CASSAGVIQPQHF,TGTGCCAGCAGCGCGGGAGTGATTCAGCCCCAGCATTTT
TRBV18,TRBD2,-,TRBJ2-7,CASSPTSGGAYEQYF,TGTGCCAGCTCACCAACTAGCGGGGGGGCCTACGAGCAGTACTTC
TRBV6-1,TRBD1,-,TRBJ1-5,CASSDWGRQGGQPQHF,TGTGCCAGCAGTGACTGGGGTCGACAGGGCGGACAGCCCCAGCATTTT
TRBV5-1,-,-,TRBJ2-7,CASSLEEGYEQYF,TGCGCCAGCAGCTTGGAAGAGGGCTACGAGCAGTACTTC
TRBV11-3,TRBD1,-,TRBJ2-7,CASSLRQGAYYEQYF,TGTGCCAGCAGCTTAAGACAGGGGGCATACTACGAGCAGTACTTC
TRBV28,-,-,TRBJ2-5,CASSLYRESYRETQYF,TGTGCCAGCAGTTTGTACAGGGAGTCGTACCGTGAGACCCAGTACTTC
TRBV6-1,-,-,TRBJ1-5,CASRRTGYNQPQHF,TGTGCCAGCAGGAGAACAGGGTACAATCAGCCCCAGCATTTT
TRBV9,TRBD1,-,TRBJ2-7,CASSPRDRYSYEQYF,TGTGCCAGCAGCCCAAGGGACAGGTACTCCTACGAGCAGTACTTC
TRBV18,-,-,TRBJ2-2,CASSALTGDTGELFF,TGTGCCAGCTCAGCCCTGACAGGTGATACCGGGGAGCTGTTTTTT
TRBV7-8,-,-,TRBJ1-6,CASSLEPRGGSPLHF,TGTGCCAGCAGCTTAGAACCCAGGGGTGGATCACCCCTCCACTTT
TRBV5-6,-,-,TRBJ1-1,CASSLGPRGTEAFF,TGTGCCAGCAGCTTGGGGCCCCGCGGGACTGAAGCTTTCTTT
TRBV10-3,-,-,TRBJ2-5,CAISLQQETQYF,TGTGCCATCAGTTTACAGCAAGAGACCCAGTACTTC
TRBV15,-,-,TRBJ1-1,CATSRDMRTGGNTEAFF,TGTGCCACCAGCAGAGATATGAGAACGGGAGGGAACACTGAAGCTTTCTTT
TRBV30,-,-,TRBJ1-2,CAWMRHNYGYTF,TGTGCCTGGATGAGACATAACTATGGCTACACCTTC
TRBV7-9,-,-,TRBJ1-6,CASSLGQKSSYNSPLHF,TGTGCCAGCAGCTTAGGACAGAAAAGCTCCTATAATTCACCCCTCCACTTT
TRBV5-6,TRBD1,-,TRBJ2-1,CASSPWTGYNEQFF,TGTGCCAGCAGCCCCTGGACAGGGTACAATGAGCAGTTCTTC
TRBV28,-,-,TRBJ1-2,CASSSDGEIGYGYTF,TGTGCCAGCAGCTCGGACGGGGAAATCGGCTATGGCTACACCTTC
TRBV28,TRBD2,-,TRBJ2-1,CASSRWGTSGNGGLYNEQFF,TGTGCCAGCAGTCGCTGGGGGACTAGCGGTAACGGAGGCCTTTACAATGAGCAGTTCTTC
TRBV27,TRBD2,-,TRBJ2-2,CASSSNALGLAGTGELFF,TGTGCCAGCAGTTCGAACGCGTTAGGACTAGCGGGGACCGGGGAGCTGTTTTTT
TRBV29-1,-,-,TRBJ1-2,CSVVGLVGYTF,TGCAGCGTTGTGGGACTTGTCGGCTACACCTTC
TRBV27,-,-,TRBJ2-1,CASMIKGYNEQFF,TGTGCCAGCATGATTAAGGGGTACAATGAGCAGTTCTTC
TRBV7-5,-,-,TRBJ2-5,CVRSLLRVQETQYF,TGTGTCAGAAGCTTACTTCGGGTCCAAGAGACCCAGTACTTC
TRBV7-8,TRBD1,-,TRBJ2-7,CASSSGQGVTYEQYF,TGTGCCAGCAGCTCGGGACAGGGGGTTACCTACGAGCAGTACTTC
TRBV27,TRBD1,-,TRBJ1-2,CASSLSGQGPNYGYTF,TGTGCCAGCAGTTTATCGGGACAGGGGCCGAACTATGGCTACACCTTC
TRBV28,-,-,TRBJ1-2,CASSPAAGVDYGYTF,TGTGCCAGCAGTCCCGCTGCAGGGGTAGACTATGGCTACACCTTC
TRBV19,TRBD1,-,TRBJ2-7,CASSDRGYEQYF,TGTGCCAGCAGTGACAGGGGCTACGAGCAGTACTTC
TRBV11-2,-,-,TRBJ2-7,CASSLGGEYLGPQEQYF,TGTGCCAGCAGCTTAGGGGGGGAATACCTGGGGCCCCAAGAGCAGTACTTC
TRBV7-8,TRBD1,-,TRBJ1-2,CASSPWDRNYTF,TGTGCCAGCAGCCCTTGGGACAGAAACTACACCTTC
TRBV6-4,-,-,TRBJ1-1,CASSVEGGMNTEAFF,TGTGCCAGCAGTGTGGAGGGCGGGATGAACACTGAAGCTTTCTTT
TRBV27,-,-,TRBJ2-6,CASSFLGGGVSGANVLTF,TGTGCCAGCAGTTTTCTCGGGGGTGGGGTCTCTGGGGCCAACGTCCTGACTTTC
TRBV9,TRBD2,-,TRBJ2-7,CASSATGTSGYEQYF,TGTGCCAGCAGCGCCACAGGGACTAGCGGCTACGAGCAGTACTTC
TRBV6-1,-,-,TRBJ1-5,CASSGEGIRPQHF,TGTGCCAGCAGTGGAGAGGGAATACGGCCCCAGCATTTT
TRBV19,TRBD2,-,TRBJ2-1,CASSDPGTSGRLYNEQFF,TGTGCCAGTAGTGATCCCGGGACTAGCGGGAGATTATACAATGAGCAGTTCTTC
TRBV7-9,-,-,TRBJ1-1,CASSWALLNTEAFF,TGTGCCAGCAGCTGGGCCTTGCTGAACACTGAAGCTTTCTTT
TRBV15,TRBD1,-,TRBJ2-1,CATSRDREFYNEQFF,TGTGCCACCAGCAGGGACAGGGAATTTTACAATGAGCAGTTCTTC
TRBV5-1,-,-,TRBJ2-7,CASSLKSTYEQYF,TGCGCCAGCAGCTTGAAGTCTACCTACGAGCAGTACTTC
TRBV6-5,-,once,TRBJ2-7,CASSYRSSYEQYF,TGTGCCAGCAGTTACCGGAGCTCCTACGAGCAGTACTTC
TRBV10-1,-,once,TRBJ2-7,CASSEGGAIYEQYF,TGCGCCAGCAGTGAAGGTGGGGCTATCTACGAGCAGTACTTC
TRBV30,TRBD1,-,TRBJ1-4,CACNRGHNEKLFF,TGTGCCTGTAACAGGGGCCATAATGAAAAACTGTTTTTT
TRBV28,-,-,TRBJ2-2,CASNPRAGELFF,TGTGCCAGCAATCCGCGGGCCGGGGAGCTGTTTTTT
TRBV5-4,TRBD1,-,TRBJ1-2,CASSLPGQGNYGYTF,TGTGCCAGCAGCCTACCGGGACAGGGGAACTATGGCTACACCTTC
TRBV28,TRBD1,-,TRBJ1-2,CASSLMDRGPYGYTF,TGTGCCAGCAGTTTAATGGACAGGGGGCCCTATGGCTACACCTTC
TRBV7-3,-,few,TRBJ2-7,CASSLIRGEQYF,TGTGCCAGCAGCTTAATCCGGGGCGAGCAGTACTTC
TRBV5-1,TRBD2,-,TRBJ2-1,CASSADLGGIYNEQFF,TGCGCCAGCAGCGCCGATTTGGGGGGGATTTACAATGAGCAGTTCTTC
TRBV5-6,TRBD1,-,TRBJ2-7,CASSSGQWDYEQYF,TGTGCCAGCAGCTCGGGACAGTGGGACTACGAGCAGTACTTC
TRBV15,-,-,TRBJ1-3,CATSRDLGVPGNTIYF,TGTGCCACCAGCAGAGATCTCGGGGTGCCTGGAAACACCATATATTTT
TRBV7-2,TRBD1,-,TRBJ2-7,CASSLDGQDTYEQYF,TGTGCCAGCAGCTTAGACGGACAGGATACCTACGAGCAGTACTTC
TRBV7-9,-,-,TRBJ2-7,CASRRATRSLEQYF,TGTGCCAGCAGGAGGGCGACACGATCCCTGGAGCAGTACTTC
TRBV10-3,TRBD1,-,TRBJ2-2,CAIDRGQGSSGELFF,TGTGCCATCGATCGTGGACAGGGGAGCTCCGGGGAGCTGTTTTTT
TRBV5-1,-,-,TRBJ2-5,CASSLQASAETQYF,TGCGCCAGCAGCTTGCAAGCTAGCGCGGAGACCCAGTACTTC
TRBV5-1,TRBD1,-,TRBJ1-2,CASSEGTGNYGYTF,TGCGCCAGCAGCGAAGGGACAGGGAACTATGGCTACACCTTC
TRBV6-1,-,-,TRBJ1-4,CASSEAIRGTNEKLFF,TGTGCCAGCAGTGAAGCAATACGGGGAACTAATGAAAAACTGTTTTTT
TRBV11-2,-,-,TRBJ1-1,CASSFLQGLNTEAFF,TGTGCCAGCAGCTTTCTACAGGGCTTGAACACTGAAGCTTTCTTT
TRBV28,-,-,TRBJ2-7,CASGGDTGTFYEQYF,TGTGCCAGCGGGGGGGACACAGGGACCTTTTACGAGCAGTACTTC
TRBV2,TRBD2,-,TRBJ2-5,CASSVGGQETQYF,TGTGCCAGCAGTGTGGGGGGGCAAGAGACCCAGTACTTC
TRBV6-1,TRBD2,-,TRBJ2-1,CASSEWLAGGNEQFF,TGTGCCAGCAGTGAGTGGCTAGCGGGAGGAAATGAGCAGTTCTTC
TRBV7-9,-,-,TRBJ2-7,CASSSEDRFYEQYF,TGTGCCAGCAGCTCAGAAGACAGGTTCTACGAGCAGTACTTC